Listed below are T cell receptor beta chains from one sample, sequenced in a study of early T cells in non-severe SARS-CoV-2 infection. TCRdb processed the 5' RACE reads anew with MiXCR; each CDR3 protein has one entry. In the table there are fewer than 30,000 distinct CDR3 sequences, 5% to 6% of which are singletons. Sequencing was carried out using whole blood. The receptors were sampled from an adult who was a healthcare worker with PCR-confirmed SARS-CoV-2 infection or an uninfected control (not recorded which). Both conserved end residues are part of each CDR3. A D gene is named only where the DNA matches it firmly. The size field is filled for only some rows; it gives once, few, many or a size class.

j_call: TRBJ2-1; clone_size: many; d_call: .; v_call: TRBV6-1; cdr3_aa: CASSDGPGTYNEQFF; cdr3_nt: TGTGCCAGCAGTGATGGTCCGGGTACTTACAATGAGCAGTTCTTC
j_call: TRBJ1-2; clone_size: many; d_call: TRBD1; v_call: TRBV12-3/TRBV12-4; cdr3_aa: CASSFRGSGGYTF; cdr3_nt: TGTGCCAGCAGTTTCAGGGGGTCGGGTGGCTACACCTTC
j_call: TRBJ1-5; clone_size: many; d_call: .; v_call: TRBV11-2; cdr3_aa: CASSFLRDQPQHF; cdr3_nt: TGTGCCAGCAGCTTTCTGAGGGATCAGCCCCAGCATTTT
j_call: TRBJ2-7; clone_size: few; d_call: TRBD1; v_call: TRBV6-1; cdr3_aa: CASSVDRGHEYF; cdr3_nt: TGTGCCAGCAGTGTTGACAGGGGACATGAGTACTTC
j_call: TRBJ2-5; clone_size: many; d_call: .; v_call: TRBV5-4; cdr3_aa: CASSSVGGLETQYF; cdr3_nt: TGTGCCAGCAGTTCCGTGGGGGGCCTGGAGACCCAGTACTTC
j_call: TRBJ2-1; clone_size: many; d_call: .; v_call: TRBV7-6; cdr3_aa: CASSLLSRYNEQFF; cdr3_nt: TGTGCCAGCAGCTTACTCTCAAGATACAATGAGCAGTTCTTC
j_call: TRBJ1-1; clone_size: many; d_call: TRBD1; v_call: TRBV7-3; cdr3_aa: CASSSGTANTEAFF; cdr3_nt: TGTGCCAGCAGCTCCGGGACAGCGAACACTGAAGCTTTCTTT
j_call: TRBJ2-6; clone_size: many; d_call: TRBD1; v_call: TRBV20-1; cdr3_aa: CSARAAGTVSGANVLTF; cdr3_nt: TGCAGTGCTAGGGCTGCCGGGACAGTTTCTGGGGCCAACGTCCTGACTTTC
j_call: TRBJ1-1; clone_size: .; d_call: .; v_call: TRBV5-6; cdr3_aa: CASSLGQHAEAFF; cdr3_nt: TGTGCCAGCAGCCTAGGACAGCACGCAGAAGCTTTCTTT
j_call: TRBJ2-4; clone_size: many; d_call: TRBD1; v_call: TRBV2; cdr3_aa: CASSPRQGLGKNIQYF; cdr3_nt: TGTGCCAGCAGTCCGAGACAGGGCCTAGGCAAAAACATTCAGTACTTC
j_call: TRBJ2-1; clone_size: many; d_call: .; v_call: TRBV7-6; cdr3_aa: CASSLQQGSYYNEQFF; cdr3_nt: TGTGCCAGCAGCTTACAACAGGGTTCCTACTACAATGAGCAGTTCTTC
j_call: TRBJ2-6; clone_size: medium-sized; d_call: TRBD2; v_call: TRBV29-1; cdr3_aa: CSGQTSGSLPGANVLTF; cdr3_nt: TGCAGCGGCCAGACTAGCGGGAGCCTGCCTGGGGCCAACGTCCTGACTTTC
j_call: TRBJ1-1; clone_size: many; d_call: TRBD1; v_call: TRBV7-9; cdr3_aa: CASSRTGTYTEAFF; cdr3_nt: TGTGCCAGCAGCCGGACAGGGACTTACACTGAAGCTTTCTTT
j_call: TRBJ2-2; clone_size: many; d_call: .; v_call: TRBV5-1; cdr3_aa: CASSPGSLATTGELFF; cdr3_nt: TGCGCCAGCAGCCCGGGGAGTCTAGCGACAACCGGGGAGCTGTTTTTT
j_call: TRBJ1-1; clone_size: many; d_call: .; v_call: TRBV5-5; cdr3_aa: CASTHDTEAFF; cdr3_nt: TGTGCCAGCACTCATGACACTGAAGCTTTCTTT
j_call: TRBJ2-5; clone_size: many; d_call: .; v_call: TRBV7-9; cdr3_aa: CASSLAWGETQYF; cdr3_nt: TGTGCCAGCAGCTTAGCTTGGGGAGAGACCCAGTACTTC
j_call: TRBJ1-2; clone_size: medium-sized; d_call: TRBD1; v_call: TRBV6-5; cdr3_aa: CASSPVTGGASYGYTF; cdr3_nt: TGTGCCAGCAGCCCCGTGACAGGGGGCGCGAGCTATGGCTACACCTTC
j_call: TRBJ2-1; clone_size: many; d_call: TRBD2; v_call: TRBV20-1; cdr3_aa: CSARGAGVPGNEQFF; cdr3_nt: TGCAGTGCTAGAGGAGCGGGAGTCCCAGGTAATGAGCAGTTCTTC
j_call: TRBJ1-1; clone_size: many; d_call: TRBD1; v_call: TRBV18; cdr3_aa: CASSRGQGGYTEAFF; cdr3_nt: TGTGCCAGCTCACGAGGACAGGGCGGGTACACTGAAGCTTTCTTT
j_call: TRBJ2-7; clone_size: many; d_call: .; v_call: TRBV12-3/TRBV12-4; cdr3_aa: CASSFGLDEQYF; cdr3_nt: TGTGCCAGCAGTTTTGGACTCGACGAGCAGTACTTC
j_call: TRBJ1-2; clone_size: few; d_call: .; v_call: TRBV20-1; cdr3_aa: CSADKSYGYTF; cdr3_nt: TGCAGTGCTGACAAAAGCTATGGCTACACCTTC
j_call: TRBJ2-1; clone_size: many; d_call: .; v_call: TRBV12-3/TRBV12-4; cdr3_aa: CASSLAGASEQFF; cdr3_nt: TGTGCCAGCAGTTTAGCGGGAGCGAGCGAGCAGTTCTTC
j_call: TRBJ1-1; clone_size: many; d_call: .; v_call: TRBV28; cdr3_aa: CASSYQGLSLNTEAFF; cdr3_nt: TGTGCCAGCAGTTATCAGGGCCTATCGCTGAACACTGAAGCTTTCTTT
j_call: TRBJ2-1; clone_size: .; d_call: TRBD1; v_call: TRBV6-2/TRBV6-3; cdr3_aa: CASSSPRDSLPEEFF; cdr3_nt: TGTGCCAGCAGTTCTCCCCGGGACAGTCTTCCAGAGGAGTTCTTC
j_call: TRBJ2-1; clone_size: many; d_call: TRBD1; v_call: TRBV18; cdr3_aa: CASSQTGVEQFF; cdr3_nt: TGTGCCAGCTCACAAACAGGGGTTGAGCAGTTCTTC
j_call: TRBJ1-1; clone_size: many; d_call: TRBD1; v_call: TRBV20-1; cdr3_aa: CSAYSGTGGTEAFF; cdr3_nt: TGCAGTGCTTACTCCGGGACAGGGGGCACTGAAGCTTTCTTT
j_call: TRBJ2-5; clone_size: many; d_call: .; v_call: TRBV4-2; cdr3_aa: CASSQQIERDIHF; cdr3_nt: TGTGCCAGCAGCCAACAGATTGAGCGGGACATCCACTTC
j_call: TRBJ2-7; clone_size: many; d_call: TRBD2; v_call: TRBV19; cdr3_aa: CASSRLADLLSYEQYF; cdr3_nt: TGTGCCAGTAGTCGGCTAGCGGACCTACTCTCCTACGAGCAGTACTTC
j_call: TRBJ2-3; clone_size: few; d_call: .; v_call: TRBV28; cdr3_aa: CASSTPLALEGADTQYF; cdr3_nt: TGTGCCAGCAGTACGCCGTTAGCGCTCGAGGGAGCAGATACGCAGTATTTT
j_call: TRBJ2-7; clone_size: .; d_call: .; v_call: TRBV7-9; cdr3_aa: CASNPDSKPYEQYF; cdr3_nt: TGTGCCAGCAACCCCGACTCAAAACCCTACGAGCAGTACTTC
j_call: TRBJ2-3; clone_size: once; d_call: TRBD1; v_call: TRBV16; cdr3_aa: CASSRTRQGHRFADTQYF; cdr3_nt: TGTGCCAGCAGCCGAACCCGACAGGGCCACCGCTTCGCAGATACGCAGTATTTT
j_call: TRBJ2-7; clone_size: many; d_call: .; v_call: TRBV7-8; cdr3_aa: CASAPGFDEQYF; cdr3_nt: TGTGCCAGCGCTCCAGGGTTCGACGAGCAGTACTTC
j_call: TRBJ1-1; clone_size: many; d_call: .; v_call: TRBV10-3; cdr3_aa: CAISGRDTEAFF; cdr3_nt: TGTGCCATCAGTGGAAGAGACACTGAAGCTTTCTTT
j_call: TRBJ2-1; clone_size: many; d_call: .; v_call: TRBV21-1; cdr3_aa: CASSKVASALNEQFF; cdr3_nt: TGTGCCAGCAGCAAAGTCGCGTCGGCCCTCAATGAGCAGTTCTTC
j_call: TRBJ2-3; clone_size: many; d_call: TRBD1; v_call: TRBV30; cdr3_aa: CAWSGVDRADTQYF; cdr3_nt: TGTGCCTGGAGTGGAGTGGACAGGGCGGATACGCAGTATTTT
j_call: TRBJ2-1; clone_size: few; d_call: .; v_call: TRBV20-1; cdr3_aa: CSARHRGPYNEQFF; cdr3_nt: TGCAGTGCTAGACACCGGGGGCCCTACAATGAGCAGTTCTTC
j_call: TRBJ2-7; clone_size: few; d_call: TRBD1; v_call: TRBV19; cdr3_aa: CASSLGTGSYEQYF; cdr3_nt: TGTGCCAGTAGTCTCGGGACAGGATCCTACGAGCAGTACTTC
j_call: TRBJ1-1; clone_size: many; d_call: .; v_call: TRBV6-6; cdr3_aa: CASRWEDTEAFF; cdr3_nt: TGTGCCAGCAGGTGGGAGGACACTGAAGCTTTCTTT
j_call: TRBJ2-1; clone_size: many; d_call: TRBD2; v_call: TRBV25-1; cdr3_aa: CASSEFGTSGRAWGNEQFF; cdr3_nt: TGTGCCAGCAGTGAATTCGGGACTAGCGGGAGGGCCTGGGGGAATGAGCAGTTCTTC
j_call: TRBJ2-3; clone_size: .; d_call: .; v_call: TRBV5-1; cdr3_aa: CASSASGFTDTQYF; cdr3_nt: TGCGCCAGCAGCGCCAGCGGGTTCACAGATACGCAGTATTTT
j_call: TRBJ1-5; clone_size: .; d_call: TRBD1; v_call: TRBV12-3/TRBV12-4; cdr3_aa: CASSNRGRLPQHF; cdr3_nt: TGTGCCAGCAGTAATAGGGGGCGCCTGCCCCAGCATTTT
j_call: TRBJ2-3; clone_size: many; d_call: .; v_call: TRBV20-1; cdr3_aa: CSARDTDTQYF; cdr3_nt: TGCAGTGCTAGAGACACAGATACGCAGTATTTT
j_call: TRBJ2-2; clone_size: many; d_call: TRBD2; v_call: TRBV11-2; cdr3_aa: CASSPGSGGWNTGELFF; cdr3_nt: TGTGCCAGCAGCCCCGGTAGCGGGGGGTGGAACACCGGGGAGCTGTTTTTT
j_call: TRBJ2-3; clone_size: many; d_call: .; v_call: TRBV7-2; cdr3_aa: CASSLGLKSGDTQYF; cdr3_nt: TGTGCCAGCAGCTTAGGACTAAAGTCGGGAGATACGCAGTATTTT
j_call: TRBJ2-2; clone_size: .; d_call: TRBD1; v_call: TRBV30; cdr3_aa: CAWSSRRGIPGELFF; cdr3_nt: TGTGCCTGGAGTTCGCGCAGGGGGATTCCCGGGGAGCTGTTTTTT
j_call: TRBJ2-7; clone_size: many; d_call: TRBD1; v_call: TRBV4-3; cdr3_aa: CASRQNRGGIYEQYF; cdr3_nt: TGCGCCAGCAGACAAAACAGGGGTGGTATTTACGAGCAGTACTTC
j_call: TRBJ2-7; clone_size: few; d_call: .; v_call: TRBV6-5; cdr3_aa: CASTPGLGNEQYF; cdr3_nt: TGTGCCAGCACACCTGGATTGGGTAACGAGCAGTACTTC
j_call: TRBJ1-4; clone_size: many; d_call: TRBD1; v_call: TRBV7-2; cdr3_aa: CASSLAQGNEKLFF; cdr3_nt: TGTGCCAGCAGCTTAGCACAGGGGAATGAAAAACTGTTTTTT
j_call: TRBJ1-5; clone_size: many; d_call: .; v_call: TRBV2; cdr3_aa: CASKAARYSNQPQHF; cdr3_nt: TGTGCCAGCAAGGCAGCCAGATATAGCAATCAGCCCCAGCATTTT
j_call: TRBJ2-7; clone_size: .; d_call: .; v_call: TRBV6-5; cdr3_aa: CASSEGQVFSYEQYF; cdr3_nt: TGTGCCAGCAGCGAGGGGCAGGTCTTCTCCTACGAGCAGTACTTC
j_call: TRBJ2-7; clone_size: many; d_call: .; v_call: TRBV2; cdr3_aa: CASSEARASYEQYF; cdr3_nt: TGTGCCAGCAGTGAAGCCAGGGCCAGCTACGAGCAGTACTTC
j_call: TRBJ2-5; clone_size: few; d_call: TRBD2; v_call: TRBV28; cdr3_aa: CASSTSGRARQIETQYF; cdr3_nt: TGTGCCAGCTCGACTAGCGGGAGGGCCCGCCAAATAGAGACCCAGTACTTC
j_call: TRBJ2-7; clone_size: .; d_call: TRBD2; v_call: TRBV14; cdr3_aa: CASSRLAGGKKFGEQYF; cdr3_nt: TGTGCCAGCAGCCGACTAGCGGGAGGGAAAAAGTTTGGGGAGCAGTACTTC
j_call: TRBJ2-3; clone_size: many; d_call: .; v_call: TRBV20-1; cdr3_aa: CSARSGVGTQYF; cdr3_nt: TGCAGTGCTAGATCAGGGGTTGGTACGCAGTATTTT